A selection of T cell receptor beta chains follows, all from one sample in a study of T cell responses to AZD1222 COVID-19 vaccine. Method: immunoSEQ multiplex PCR; TCRdb's copy keeps in-frame clones and lacks some. Of about 110,000 clones in the sample, around 87% were seen once. Sequences were derived from peripheral blood, sampled 28 days after the second AZD1222 dose. These receptors came from an adult who received the AZD1222 COVID-19 vaccine. CDR3s include the opening cysteine and the closing phenylalanine or tryptophan. The order of the fields is V gene, clone size, J gene, D gene, CDR3 DNA, CDR3 protein. The D gene is left open where the match is weak. Size is omitted from some rows. Given values are once, few, many or a class for expanded clones.

v_gene: TRBV6-1; abundance: .; j_gene: TRBJ1-2; d_gene: .; CDR3nt: TGTGCCAGCAGTGAAGAAGGTTATGGCTACACCTTC; CDR3aa: CASSEEGYGYTF
v_gene: TRBV7-3; abundance: .; j_gene: TRBJ2-1; d_gene: .; CDR3nt: TGTGCCAGCAGCTCCAGGGTTGGTGAGCAGTTCTTC; CDR3aa: CASSSRVGEQFF
v_gene: TRBV4-2; abundance: .; j_gene: TRBJ2-5; d_gene: TRBD2; CDR3nt: TGTGCCAGCAGCCCCGCGAGGGGTTCTAGCGGGCCCCCGGAGACCCAGTACTTC; CDR3aa: CASSPARGSSGPPETQYF
v_gene: TRBV4-2; abundance: .; j_gene: TRBJ2-7; d_gene: .; CDR3nt: TGTGCCAGCAGCCAAGGGGCGGAAAGCTCCTACGAGCAGTACTTC; CDR3aa: CASSQGAESSYEQYF
v_gene: TRBV7-8; abundance: .; j_gene: TRBJ2-3; d_gene: TRBD2; CDR3nt: TGTGCCAGCAGCTTACTAGCGGGGGACGCGGCCAGCACAGATACGCAGTATTTT; CDR3aa: CASSLLAGDAASTDTQYF
v_gene: TRBV6-1; abundance: .; j_gene: TRBJ2-2; d_gene: .; CDR3nt: TGTGCCAGCAGTGAAGGAGGACGAGCCGGGGAGCTGTTTTTT; CDR3aa: CASSEGGRAGELFF
v_gene: TRBV3-1/TRBV3-2; abundance: .; j_gene: TRBJ2-7; d_gene: TRBD1; CDR3nt: TGTGCCAGCAGCCCAGGACAGGCGAGCGGCGAGCAGTACTTC; CDR3aa: CASSPGQASGEQYF
v_gene: TRBV7-2; abundance: .; j_gene: TRBJ2-7; d_gene: TRBD2; CDR3nt: TGTGCCAGCAGCTTCCTAGCGGGAGGTACGAGCGAGCAGTACTTC; CDR3aa: CASSFLAGGTSEQYF
v_gene: TRBV9; abundance: .; j_gene: TRBJ2-7; d_gene: .; CDR3nt: TGTGCCAGCAGCGGGGGCCCAGGCTTATCCTACGAGCAGTACTTC; CDR3aa: CASSGGPGLSYEQYF
v_gene: TRBV5-6; abundance: .; j_gene: TRBJ1-2; d_gene: TRBD1; CDR3nt: TGTGCCAGCAGCCCACAGGGGGGCTATGGCTACACCTTC; CDR3aa: CASSPQGGYGYTF
v_gene: TRBV21-1; abundance: .; j_gene: TRBJ1-5; d_gene: .; CDR3nt: TGTGCCAGCAGCAAAAGCACAGCTAATCAGCCCCAGCATTTT; CDR3aa: CASSKSTANQPQHF
v_gene: TRBV5-1; abundance: .; j_gene: TRBJ2-5; d_gene: .; CDR3nt: TGCGCCAGCAGCTTGGGGGGGTACCAAGAGACCCAGTACTTC; CDR3aa: CASSLGGYQETQYF
v_gene: TRBV12-3/TRBV12-4; abundance: .; j_gene: TRBJ1-2; d_gene: .; CDR3nt: TGTGCCAGCAGTCCGGGACACTATGGCTACACCTTC; CDR3aa: CASSPGHYGYTF
v_gene: TRBV3-1/TRBV3-2; abundance: .; j_gene: TRBJ2-5; d_gene: TRBD2; CDR3nt: TGTGCCAGCAGCCGGACTAGCGGCCAAGAGACCCAGTACTTC; CDR3aa: CASSRTSGQETQYF
v_gene: TRBV7-9; abundance: .; j_gene: TRBJ1-1; d_gene: .; CDR3nt: TGTGCCAGCAGTCGCTGGCAGGGTCGGGACACTGAAGCTTTCTTT; CDR3aa: CASSRWQGRDTEAFF
v_gene: TRBV9; abundance: .; j_gene: TRBJ2-1; d_gene: TRBD2; CDR3nt: TGTGCCAGCAGCCGAAGCCAGACGGGACTACGAAATGAGCAGTTCTTC; CDR3aa: CASSRSQTGLRNEQFF
v_gene: TRBV9; abundance: .; j_gene: TRBJ1-2; d_gene: .; CDR3nt: TGTGCCAGCAGCGTAGGCAGGGCGAATGGCTACACCTTC; CDR3aa: CASSVGRANGYTF
v_gene: TRBV6-2/TRBV6-3; abundance: once; j_gene: TRBJ1-1; d_gene: TRBD1; CDR3nt: TGTGCCAGCAGTTACGACAGGGCGAACACTGAAGCTTTCTTT; CDR3aa: CASSYDRANTEAFF
v_gene: TRBV3-1/TRBV3-2; abundance: once; j_gene: TRBJ1-3; d_gene: TRBD1; CDR3nt: TGTGCCAGCAGCCTAGGGACAGGGGGAAACACCATATATTTT; CDR3aa: CASSLGTGGNTIYF
v_gene: TRBV6-1; abundance: few; j_gene: TRBJ1-6; d_gene: .; CDR3nt: TGTGCCAGCAGTGAAGCGGTCACAGGCAATTCACCCCTCCACTTT; CDR3aa: CASSEAVTGNSPLHF
v_gene: TRBV4-2; abundance: .; j_gene: TRBJ1-2; d_gene: .; CDR3nt: TGTGCCAGCAGCCAAGACATGGAGAGCCTAAATGGCTACACCTTC; CDR3aa: CASSQDMESLNGYTF
v_gene: TRBV6-2/TRBV6-3; abundance: once; j_gene: TRBJ1-5; d_gene: .; CDR3nt: TGTGCCAGCAGTTACGCCGGGCAGCCCCAGCATTTT; CDR3aa: CASSYAGQPQHF
v_gene: TRBV24-1; abundance: .; j_gene: TRBJ2-3; d_gene: TRBD2; CDR3nt: TGTGCCACTGGACTAGCGGGAGGCACAGATACGCAGTATTTT; CDR3aa: CATGLAGGTDTQYF
v_gene: TRBV7-8; abundance: .; j_gene: TRBJ2-5; d_gene: .; CDR3nt: TGTGCCAGCAGCTCCCGAGAGGCCCAGTACTTC; CDR3aa: CASSSREAQYF
v_gene: TRBV27; abundance: once; j_gene: TRBJ1-1; d_gene: .; CDR3nt: TGTGCCAGCAGTTATAGGGGAAACACTGAAGCTTTCTTT; CDR3aa: CASSYRGNTEAFF
v_gene: TRBV4-1; abundance: .; j_gene: TRBJ2-3; d_gene: .; CDR3nt: TGCGCCAGCAGCCAAGGGGCTAGGGCGGGGAGCACAGATACGCAGTATTTT; CDR3aa: CASSQGARAGSTDTQYF
v_gene: TRBV7-6; abundance: .; j_gene: TRBJ2-3; d_gene: TRBD2; CDR3nt: TGTGCCAGCAGCTTTTCCCCTAGCGGGGGAGAGTTCGATGAGGCTAGCACAGATACGCAGTATTTT; CDR3aa: CASSFSPSGGEFDEASTDTQYF
v_gene: TRBV28; abundance: once; j_gene: TRBJ1-5; d_gene: TRBD1; CDR3nt: TGTGCCACCATGGACAGGGGGCGTCAGCCCCAGCATTTT; CDR3aa: CATMDRGRQPQHF
v_gene: TRBV3-1/TRBV3-2; abundance: .; j_gene: TRBJ2-3; d_gene: .; CDR3nt: TGTGCCAGCAGCCAACTTCTAGCAACAGATACGCAGTATTTT; CDR3aa: CASSQLLATDTQYF
v_gene: TRBV2; abundance: .; j_gene: TRBJ1-6; d_gene: .; CDR3nt: TGTGCCAGCACCCCGGGGAAGGGCCTATATAATTCACCCCTCCACTTT; CDR3aa: CASTPGKGLYNSPLHF
v_gene: TRBV3-1/TRBV3-2; abundance: .; j_gene: TRBJ1-1; d_gene: .; CDR3nt: TGTGCCAGCAGAATGAGCGCTGAAGCTTTCTTT; CDR3aa: CASRMSAEAFF
v_gene: TRBV29-1; abundance: .; j_gene: TRBJ1-2; d_gene: .; CDR3nt: TGCAGCGTTGGGGCGGAACTCGGCTATGGCTACACCTTC; CDR3aa: CSVGAELGYGYTF
v_gene: TRBV6-5; abundance: .; j_gene: TRBJ2-5; d_gene: .; CDR3nt: TGTGCCAGCAGTTCCCTGGGGGGCCAAGAGACCCAGTACTTC; CDR3aa: CASSSLGGQETQYF
v_gene: TRBV6-5; abundance: .; j_gene: TRBJ2-7; d_gene: .; CDR3nt: TGTGCCAGCAGTCGCCCCGGCCGCTCCTACGAGCAGTACTTC; CDR3aa: CASSRPGRSYEQYF
v_gene: TRBV9; abundance: .; j_gene: TRBJ2-1; d_gene: TRBD2; CDR3nt: TGTGCCAGCAGCGGGACTAGCTACAATGAGCAGTTCTTC; CDR3aa: CASSGTSYNEQFF
v_gene: TRBV28; abundance: .; j_gene: TRBJ2-7; d_gene: .; CDR3nt: TGTGCCAGCAGTTTTCTGGGGGCAAGCGACGAGCAGTACTTC; CDR3aa: CASSFLGASDEQYF
v_gene: TRBV5-4; abundance: .; j_gene: TRBJ2-5; d_gene: TRBD2; CDR3nt: TGTGCCAGCAGTCACTCAGCGGGGGAGGGTGAGACCCAGTACTTC; CDR3aa: CASSHSAGEGETQYF
v_gene: TRBV10-3; abundance: .; j_gene: TRBJ1-1; d_gene: .; CDR3nt: TGTGCCATCAGTGAGGGGGGGGGAACGAACACTGAAGCTTTCTTT; CDR3aa: CAISEGGGTNTEAFF
v_gene: TRBV7-9; abundance: .; j_gene: TRBJ1-2; d_gene: .; CDR3nt: TGTGCCAGCAGCTTAGCGGCATCCAGACCCTATGGCTACACCTTC; CDR3aa: CASSLAASRPYGYTF
v_gene: TRBV11-2; abundance: .; j_gene: TRBJ1-2; d_gene: .; CDR3nt: TGTGCCAGCAGCCCCGGGGGCTATGGCTACACCTTC; CDR3aa: CASSPGGYGYTF
v_gene: TRBV2; abundance: .; j_gene: TRBJ1-5; d_gene: TRBD1; CDR3nt: TGTGCCAGTCAAATACGGGACAGTTACAATCAGCCCCAGCATTTT; CDR3aa: CASQIRDSYNQPQHF
v_gene: TRBV19; abundance: .; j_gene: TRBJ2-1; d_gene: TRBD1; CDR3nt: TGTGCCAGTAGTGGGGACAGAGGTAGCAATGAGCAGTTCTTC; CDR3aa: CASSGDRGSNEQFF
v_gene: TRBV5-6; abundance: once; j_gene: TRBJ1-5; d_gene: .; CDR3nt: TGTGCCAGCAGCTTGGCCAAAGGTAATCAGCCCCAGCATTTT; CDR3aa: CASSLAKGNQPQHF
v_gene: TRBV27; abundance: .; j_gene: TRBJ2-1; d_gene: TRBD2; CDR3nt: TGTGCCAGCAGCGTGCGGACTAGCGGCTACAATGAGCAGTTCTTC; CDR3aa: CASSVRTSGYNEQFF
v_gene: TRBV5-6; abundance: .; j_gene: TRBJ2-7; d_gene: .; CDR3nt: TGTGCCAGCAAAATCGGGGTGTCCTACGAGCAGTACTTC; CDR3aa: CASKIGVSYEQYF
v_gene: TRBV7-2; abundance: .; j_gene: TRBJ2-7; d_gene: TRBD2; CDR3nt: TGTGCCAGCAGCTTAGTAGCGGGTTTTACCTACGAGCAGTACTTC; CDR3aa: CASSLVAGFTYEQYF
v_gene: TRBV10-2; abundance: .; j_gene: TRBJ1-3; d_gene: .; CDR3nt: TGCGCCAGCAGTGACCGGGGAGTCGGTGGAAACACCATATATTTT; CDR3aa: CASSDRGVGGNTIYF
v_gene: TRBV12-2; abundance: once; j_gene: TRBJ2-3; d_gene: .; CDR3nt: TGTGCAAGTCGCTTAGTGGCAGACACAGATACGCAGTATTTT; CDR3aa: CASRLVADTDTQYF
v_gene: TRBV6-6; abundance: .; j_gene: TRBJ1-6; d_gene: .; CDR3nt: TGTGCCAGCAGTTACCGGGACATTAATTCACCCCTCCACTTT; CDR3aa: CASSYRDINSPLHF
v_gene: TRBV5-1; abundance: few; j_gene: TRBJ2-7; d_gene: .; CDR3nt: TGCGCCAGCAGCTTTCAGCAGGCCTACGAGCAGTACTTC; CDR3aa: CASSFQQAYEQYF
v_gene: TRBV6-2/TRBV6-3; abundance: once; j_gene: TRBJ1-6; d_gene: .; CDR3nt: TGTGCCAGCAGTTACCCCGGGACAACGTACCATTCACCCCTCCACTTT; CDR3aa: CASSYPGTTYHSPLHF